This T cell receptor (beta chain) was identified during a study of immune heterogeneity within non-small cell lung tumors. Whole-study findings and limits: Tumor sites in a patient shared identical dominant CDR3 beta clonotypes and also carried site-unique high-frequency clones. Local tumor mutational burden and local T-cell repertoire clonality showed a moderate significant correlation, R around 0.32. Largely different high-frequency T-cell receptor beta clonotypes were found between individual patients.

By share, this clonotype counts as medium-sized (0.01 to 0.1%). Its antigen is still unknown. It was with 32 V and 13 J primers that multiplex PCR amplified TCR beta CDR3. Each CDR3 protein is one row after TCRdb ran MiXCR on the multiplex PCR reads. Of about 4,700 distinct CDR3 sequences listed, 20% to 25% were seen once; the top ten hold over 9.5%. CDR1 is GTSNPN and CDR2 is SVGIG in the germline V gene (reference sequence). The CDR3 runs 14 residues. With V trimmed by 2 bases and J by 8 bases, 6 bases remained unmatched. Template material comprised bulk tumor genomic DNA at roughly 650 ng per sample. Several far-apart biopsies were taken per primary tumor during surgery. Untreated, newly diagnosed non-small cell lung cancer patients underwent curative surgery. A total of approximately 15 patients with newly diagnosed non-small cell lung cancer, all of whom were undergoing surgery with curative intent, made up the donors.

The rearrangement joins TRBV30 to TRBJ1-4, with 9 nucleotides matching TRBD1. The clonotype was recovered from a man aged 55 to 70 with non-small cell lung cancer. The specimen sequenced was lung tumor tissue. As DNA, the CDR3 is TGTGCCTGGAGTCCAGGACAGGGGTTCGAAAAACTGTTTTTT. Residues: CAWSPGQGFEKLFF.